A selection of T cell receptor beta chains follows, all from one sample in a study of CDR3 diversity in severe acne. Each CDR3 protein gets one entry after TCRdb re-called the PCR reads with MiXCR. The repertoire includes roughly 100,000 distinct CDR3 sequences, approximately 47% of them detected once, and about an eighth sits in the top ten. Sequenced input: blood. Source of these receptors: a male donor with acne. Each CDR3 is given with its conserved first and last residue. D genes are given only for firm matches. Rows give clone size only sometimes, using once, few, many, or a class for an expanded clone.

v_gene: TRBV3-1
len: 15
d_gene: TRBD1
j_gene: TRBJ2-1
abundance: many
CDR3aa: CASSQLQGAANEQFF
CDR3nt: TGTGCCAGCAGCCAACTACAGGGGGCCGCCAATGAGCAGTTCTTC

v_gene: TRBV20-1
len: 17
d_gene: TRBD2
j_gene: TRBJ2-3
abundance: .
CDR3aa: CSATHWGLAGGTDTQYF
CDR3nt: TGCAGTGCTACCCACTGGGGACTAGCGGGAGGTACAGATACGCAGTATTTT

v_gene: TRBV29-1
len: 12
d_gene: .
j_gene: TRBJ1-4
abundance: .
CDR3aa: CSVKGGSEKLFF
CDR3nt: TGCAGCGTAAAAGGAGGGAGTGAAAAACTGTTTTTT

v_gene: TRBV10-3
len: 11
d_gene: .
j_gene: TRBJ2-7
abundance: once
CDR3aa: CASSPGHQQYF
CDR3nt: TGTGCCAGCAGTCCTGGACACCAGCAGTACTTC

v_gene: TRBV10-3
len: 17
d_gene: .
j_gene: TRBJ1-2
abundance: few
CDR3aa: CAISESGSGNTNYGYTF
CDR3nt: TGTGCCATCAGTGAGTCCGGATCGGGAAATACTAACTATGGCTACACCTTC

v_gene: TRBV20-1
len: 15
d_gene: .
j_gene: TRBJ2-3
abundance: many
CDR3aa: CSARDDGGPTDTQYF
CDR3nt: TGCAGTGCTAGAGATGATGGGGGGCCGACAGATACGCAGTATTTT

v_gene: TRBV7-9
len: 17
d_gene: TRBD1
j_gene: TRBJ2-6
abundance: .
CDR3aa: CASSLVSGQGGANVLTF
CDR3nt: TGTGCCAGCAGCTTAGTTTCGGGACAGGGGGGGGCCAACGTCCTGACTTTC

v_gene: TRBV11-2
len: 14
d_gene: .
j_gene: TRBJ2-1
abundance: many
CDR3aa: CASSPRVGRHEQFF
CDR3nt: TGTGCCAGCAGCCCTCGGGTCGGTAGGCATGAGCAGTTCTTC

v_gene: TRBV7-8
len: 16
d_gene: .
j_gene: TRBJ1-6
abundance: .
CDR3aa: CASSPSVIGYNSPLHF
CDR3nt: TGTGCCAGCAGCCCCAGTGTAATCGGCTATAATTCACCCCTCCACTTT

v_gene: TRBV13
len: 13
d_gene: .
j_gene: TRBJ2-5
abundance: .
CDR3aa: CASSLRGWKHQYF
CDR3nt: TGTGCCAGCAGCTTACGTGGCTGGAAACACCAGTACTTC

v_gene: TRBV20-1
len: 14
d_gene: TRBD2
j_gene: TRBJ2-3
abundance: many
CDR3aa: CSAYTSARTDTQYF
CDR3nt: TGCAGTGCGTACACTAGCGCGCGCACAGATACGCAGTATTTT

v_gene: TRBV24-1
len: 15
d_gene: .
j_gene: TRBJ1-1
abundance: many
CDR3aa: CATSDRDGKDTEAFF
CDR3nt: TGTGCCACCAGTGACCGCGACGGGAAGGACACTGAAGCTTTCTTT

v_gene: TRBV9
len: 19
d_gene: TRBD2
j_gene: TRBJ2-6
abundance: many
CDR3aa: CASSPGTSGRFSGANVLTF
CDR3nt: TGTGCCAGCAGCCCCGGGACTAGCGGGAGGTTCTCTGGGGCCAACGTCCTGACTTTC

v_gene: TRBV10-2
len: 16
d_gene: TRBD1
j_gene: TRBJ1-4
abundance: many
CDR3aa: CASSEFGTGLDEKLFF
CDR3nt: TGCGCCAGCAGTGAGTTTGGGACAGGGTTGGATGAAAAACTGTTTTTT

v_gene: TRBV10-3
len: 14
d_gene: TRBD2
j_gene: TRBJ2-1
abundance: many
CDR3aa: CAISGGGPENEQFF
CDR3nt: TGTGCCATCAGTGGGGGAGGGCCTGAGAATGAGCAGTTCTTC

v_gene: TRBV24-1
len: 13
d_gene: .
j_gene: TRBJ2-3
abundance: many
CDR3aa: CATSGYRRDTQYF
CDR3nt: TGTGCCACCAGTGGTTATCGAAGAGATACGCAGTATTTT

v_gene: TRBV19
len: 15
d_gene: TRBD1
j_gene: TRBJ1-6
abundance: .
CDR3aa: CASSGTGTGGLTLHF
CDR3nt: TGTGCCAGTAGTGGTACCGGGACAGGGGGCCTAACCCTCCACTTT

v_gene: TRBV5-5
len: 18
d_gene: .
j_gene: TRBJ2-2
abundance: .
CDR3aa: CASSLFRGTRSNTGELFF
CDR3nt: TGTGCCAGCAGCTTGTTCAGAGGGACAAGATCGAACACCGGGGAGCTGTTTTTT

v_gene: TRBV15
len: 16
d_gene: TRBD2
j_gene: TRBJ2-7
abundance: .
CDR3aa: CATSRDAGGLDYEQYF
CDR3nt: TGTGCCACCAGCAGAGATGCCGGCGGACTAGACTACGAGCAGTACTTC

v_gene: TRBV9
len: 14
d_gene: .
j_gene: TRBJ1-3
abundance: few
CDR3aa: CASSVGEGQNTIYF
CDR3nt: TGTGCCAGCAGCGTAGGGGAGGGGCAAAACACCATATATTTT

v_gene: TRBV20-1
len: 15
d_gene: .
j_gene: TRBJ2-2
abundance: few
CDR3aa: CSARPTGTSGGELFF
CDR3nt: TGCAGTGCTAGGCCGACAGGGACTAGTGGCGGGGAGCTGTTTTTT

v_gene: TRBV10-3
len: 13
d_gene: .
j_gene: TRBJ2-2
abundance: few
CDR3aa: CAIRDPTTGELFF
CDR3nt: TGTGCCATCAGGGACCCCACCACCGGGGAGCTGTTTTTT

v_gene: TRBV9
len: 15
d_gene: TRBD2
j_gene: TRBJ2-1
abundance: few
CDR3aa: CASSGVGRGYNEQFF
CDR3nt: TGTGCCAGCAGCGGGGTCGGGAGGGGGTACAATGAGCAGTTCTTC

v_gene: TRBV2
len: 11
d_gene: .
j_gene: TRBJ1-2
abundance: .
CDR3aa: CASKENYGYTF
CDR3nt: TGTGCCAGCAAGGAAAACTATGGCTACACCTTC

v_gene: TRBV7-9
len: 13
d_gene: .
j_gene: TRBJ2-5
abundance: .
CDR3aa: CASSLTLEETQYF
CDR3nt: TGTGCCAGCAGCTTAACCTTGGAAGAGACCCAGTACTTC

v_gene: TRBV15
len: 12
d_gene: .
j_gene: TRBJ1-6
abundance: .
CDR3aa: CATSRDNSPLHF
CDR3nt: TGTGCCACCAGCAGGGATAATTCACCCCTCCACTTT

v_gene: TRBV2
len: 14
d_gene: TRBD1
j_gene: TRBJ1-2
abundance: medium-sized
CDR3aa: CASRLDRGTSGYTF
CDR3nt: TGTGCCAGCCGATTGGACAGGGGGACGAGTGGCTACACCTTC

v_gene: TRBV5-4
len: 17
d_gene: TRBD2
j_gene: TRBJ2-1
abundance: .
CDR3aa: CASSRGTSGRSAREQFF
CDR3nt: TGTGCCAGCAGCCGTGGGACTAGCGGTAGATCGGCCCGAGAGCAGTTCTTC

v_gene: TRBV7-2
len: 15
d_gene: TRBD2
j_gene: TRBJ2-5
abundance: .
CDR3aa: CASTPGSGSMETQYF
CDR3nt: TGTGCCAGCACCCCTGGTAGCGGGAGTATGGAGACCCAGTACTTC

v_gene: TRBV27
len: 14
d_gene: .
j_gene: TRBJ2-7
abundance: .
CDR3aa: CASSSRDRFNEQYF
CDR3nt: TGTGCCAGCAGTTCCCGAGACAGGTTCAACGAGCAGTACTTC

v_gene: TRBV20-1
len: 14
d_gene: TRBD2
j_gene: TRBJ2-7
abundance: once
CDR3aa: CSASIGGSTYEQYF
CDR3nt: TGCAGTGCTAGCATCGGGGGGTCCACCTACGAGCAGTACTTC

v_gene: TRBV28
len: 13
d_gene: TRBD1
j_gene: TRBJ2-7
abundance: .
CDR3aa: CASRPGTDYEQYF
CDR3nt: TGTGCCAGCAGGCCCGGGACAGACTACGAGCAGTACTTC

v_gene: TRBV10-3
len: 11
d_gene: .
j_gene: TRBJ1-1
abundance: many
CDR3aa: CAISASGLEIF
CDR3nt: TGTGCCATCAGTGCATCGGGTTTAGAGATCTTT

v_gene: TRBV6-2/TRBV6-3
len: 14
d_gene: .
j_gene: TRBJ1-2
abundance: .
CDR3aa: CASSLAGFNYGYTF
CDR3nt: TGTGCCAGCAGTTTGGCGGGATTTAACTATGGCTACACCTTC

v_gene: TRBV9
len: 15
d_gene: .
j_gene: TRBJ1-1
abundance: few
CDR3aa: CASSSYPTGNTEAFF
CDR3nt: TGTGCCAGCAGTTCTTATCCGACAGGCAACACTGAAGCTTTCTTT

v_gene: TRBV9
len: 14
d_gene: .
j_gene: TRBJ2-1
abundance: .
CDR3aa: CASSNTGSYNEQFF
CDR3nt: TGTGCCAGCAGCAATACAGGGTCGTACAATGAGCAGTTCTTC

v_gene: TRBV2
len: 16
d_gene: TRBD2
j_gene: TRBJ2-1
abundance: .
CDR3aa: CASTSGLAEAYNEQFF
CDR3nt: TGTGCCAGCACCTCCGGACTAGCGGAGGCCTACAATGAGCAGTTCTTC

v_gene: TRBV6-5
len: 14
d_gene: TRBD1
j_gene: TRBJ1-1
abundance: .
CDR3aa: CASSYGQGDTEAFF
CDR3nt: TGTGCCAGCAGTTACGGACAGGGGGACACTGAAGCTTTCTTT

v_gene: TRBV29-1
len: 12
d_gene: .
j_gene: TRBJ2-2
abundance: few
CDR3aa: CSVFVYTGELFF
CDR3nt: TGCAGCGTTTTTGTTTACACCGGGGAGCTGTTTTTT

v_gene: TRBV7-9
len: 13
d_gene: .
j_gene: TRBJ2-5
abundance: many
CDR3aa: CASSLTGKETQYF
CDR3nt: TGTGCCAGCAGCCTCACCGGCAAAGAGACCCAGTACTTC

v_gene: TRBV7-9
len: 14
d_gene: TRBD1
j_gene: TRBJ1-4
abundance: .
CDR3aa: CASSVDREGVKLFF
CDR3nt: TGTGCCAGCAGCGTGGACAGGGAAGGGGTAAAACTGTTTTTT